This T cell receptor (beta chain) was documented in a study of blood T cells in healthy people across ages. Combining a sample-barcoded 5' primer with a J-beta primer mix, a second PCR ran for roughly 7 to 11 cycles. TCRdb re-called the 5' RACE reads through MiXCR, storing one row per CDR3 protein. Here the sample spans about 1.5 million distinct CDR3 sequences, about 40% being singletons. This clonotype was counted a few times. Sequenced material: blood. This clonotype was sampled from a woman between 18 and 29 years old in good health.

This CDR3 reads CASSLSGLDYNEQFF. In DNA, the CDR3 is TGCGCCAGCTCCTTATCGGGACTAGACTACAATGAGCAGTTCTTC. J is TRBJ2-1 and V is TRBV5-1; TRBD2 matches at 8 bases. CDR3 length equals 15 residues. V lost 7 bases to trimming and J lost 3 bases; unmatched junction nucleotides: 9. From germline, CDR1 is SGHRS and CDR2 YFSETQ.